The 6 T cell receptor beta chains below were found in one sample sequenced in a study of blood T cell repertoires in COVID-19 (TCRdb year 2020). Library preparation used the immunoSEQ multiplex PCR assay. The immuneACCESS repertoire file appears here via TCRdb, limited to in-frame rearrangements. These files lack a portion of the clones; in checked studies, under half of the deficit traces to unresolved V genes, and the cause of the others is not known. For this sample the table gives 390,000 or so clones, of which around 83% were detected only once. The ten largest clones take up around 5% of the sample. The material sequenced was PBMCs or T cells enriched from blood (not recorded which). The receptors here all came from a woman aged 45-59 years who had recovered from COVID-19.

CDR3 sequence (DNA): TGCAGCGTGGGGGGACAGGGGAGAACCCAAGTTTTCTTT. This codes for CSVGGQGRTQVFF. The V call is TRBV29-1, the J call TRBJ1-1; 10 bases are a match to TRBD1. The germline V gene has CDR1 SQVTM and CDR2 ANQGSEA. CDR3 length: 13 amino acids. The V and J ends lost 6 bases and 13 bases, in that order; junction bases with no gene match: 14.

The rearrangement links TRBV7-8 to TRBJ2-2, with 7 bases aligning to TRBD2. The CDR3 runs to 18 residues. Trimming cost V 3 bases and J 5 bases; bases outside gene matches: 15. Per the germline V gene, CDR1 is SGHVS and CDR2 is FQNEAQ. The CDR3 loop is CASSFPSVASGVTGELFF. As DNA, the CDR3 is TGTGCCAGCAGCTTCCCCTCCGTGGCGAGCGGGGTAACCGGGGAGCTGTTTTTT.

In this sample, this clone turned up a few times. As DNA, the CDR3 is TGTGCCAGCAGCCAGAGAGCGGGGGGATGGGAGCAGTACTTC. This gives the protein CASSQRAGGWEQYF. The rearrangement uses TRBV3-1 (or the pseudogene TRBV3-2) and TRBJ2-7; 9 bases fit TRBD2. CDR3 size: 14 residues. From germline, CDR1 is LGHDT and CDR2 YNNKEL (reference sequence). V trimming: 3 bases; J trimming: 7 bases; junction bases outside the gene matches: 7.

CDR3 nucleotide sequence: TGTGCCAGCAGCCAACCCGGGACAACCGGTTACAATGAGCAGTTCTTC. Translation: CASSQPGTTGYNEQFF. The J gene is TRBJ2-1, the V gene TRBV4-2; tentative D call: TRBD1 (6 bases). Germline V gene sequence: CDR1 LGHNA, CDR2 YNFKEQ. This CDR3 has 16 amino acids. Trimming pared 2 bases from V and 4 bases from J, leaving 15 bases between.

This chain joins TRBV7-9 and TRBJ2-7; TRBD1 aligns across 9 bases. Germline V gene sequence: CDR1 SEHNR, CDR2 FQNEAQ (reference sequence). This CDR3 comprises 16 residues. Losses at the gene ends were 6 bases for V and 5 bases for J; bases not matched to a gene: 14. CDR3 region: CASSPYRGLSVDEQYF. The CDR3 coding sequence is TGTGCCAGCAGTCCATACAGGGGGCTCTCTGTTGACGAGCAGTACTTC. Drawing the rest from reference TRBV7-9 and TRBJ2-7, the complete variable domain is DTGVSQNPRHKITKRGQNVTFRCDPISEHNRLYWYRQTLGQGPEFLTYFQNEAQLEKSRLLSDRFSAERPKGSFSTLEIQRTEQGDSAMYLCASSPYRGLSVDEQYFGPGTRLTVT.

The V gene is TRBV5-4, the J gene TRBJ2-5; TRBD2 aligns across 8 bases. CDR3 size: 15 residues. The V segment lost 5 bases and the J segment 2 bases; nucleotides outside the gene matches: 8. Per germline, CDR1 SGHNT and CDR2 YYREEE (reference sequence). The CDR3 sequence is CASSSGGARQETQYF. In DNA form, the CDR3 reads TGTGCCAGCAGTTCCGGGGGGGCACGGCAAGAGACCCAGTACTTC.